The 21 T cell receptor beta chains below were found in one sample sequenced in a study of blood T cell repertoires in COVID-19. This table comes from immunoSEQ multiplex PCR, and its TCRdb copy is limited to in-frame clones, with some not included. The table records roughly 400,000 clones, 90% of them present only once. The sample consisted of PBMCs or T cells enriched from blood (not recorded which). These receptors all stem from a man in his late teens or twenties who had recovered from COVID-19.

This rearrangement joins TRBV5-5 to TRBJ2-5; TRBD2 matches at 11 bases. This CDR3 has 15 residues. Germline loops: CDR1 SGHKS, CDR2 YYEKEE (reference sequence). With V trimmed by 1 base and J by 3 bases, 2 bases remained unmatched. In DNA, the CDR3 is TGTGCCAGCAGCTTGCTAGCGGGGGGAAAAGAGACCCAGTACTTC. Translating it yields CASSLLAGGKETQYF.

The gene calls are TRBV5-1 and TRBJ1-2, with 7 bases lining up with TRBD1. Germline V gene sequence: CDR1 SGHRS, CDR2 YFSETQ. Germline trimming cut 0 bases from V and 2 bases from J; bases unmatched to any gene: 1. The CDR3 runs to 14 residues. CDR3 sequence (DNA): TGCGCCAGCAGCTTGGTACAGGGGAACTATGGCTACACCTTC. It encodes CASSLVQGNYGYTF.

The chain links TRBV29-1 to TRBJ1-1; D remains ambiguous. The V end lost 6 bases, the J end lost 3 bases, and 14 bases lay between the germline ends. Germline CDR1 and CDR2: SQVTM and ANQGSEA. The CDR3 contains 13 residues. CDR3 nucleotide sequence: TGCAGCGTCGCACCCTATAGCGACACTGAAGCTTTCTTT. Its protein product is CSVAPYSDTEAFF.

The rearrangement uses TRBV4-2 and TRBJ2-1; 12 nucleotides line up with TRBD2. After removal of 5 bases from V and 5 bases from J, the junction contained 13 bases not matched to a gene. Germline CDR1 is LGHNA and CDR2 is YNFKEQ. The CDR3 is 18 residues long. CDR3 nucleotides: TGTGCCAGCAGCACCAGAAGCAATGGACTAGCGGGGAACAATGAGCAGTTCTTC. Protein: CASSTRSNGLAGNNEQFF.

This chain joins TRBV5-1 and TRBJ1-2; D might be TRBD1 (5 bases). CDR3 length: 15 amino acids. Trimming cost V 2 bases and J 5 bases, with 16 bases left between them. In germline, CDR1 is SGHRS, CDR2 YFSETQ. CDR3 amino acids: CASSFSATAPYGYTF. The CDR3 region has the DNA TGCGCCAGCAGCTTTTCAGCGACAGCCCCTTATGGCTACACCTTC.

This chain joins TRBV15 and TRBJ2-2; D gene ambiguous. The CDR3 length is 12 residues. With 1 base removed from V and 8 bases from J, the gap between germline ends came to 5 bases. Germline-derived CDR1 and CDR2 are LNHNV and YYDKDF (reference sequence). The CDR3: CATSRVRGELFF. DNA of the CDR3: TGTGCCACCAGCAGAGTACGGGGGGAGCTGTTTTTT.

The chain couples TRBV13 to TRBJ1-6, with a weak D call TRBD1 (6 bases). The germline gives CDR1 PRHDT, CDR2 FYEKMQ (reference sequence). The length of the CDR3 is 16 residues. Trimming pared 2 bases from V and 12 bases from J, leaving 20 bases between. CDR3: CASSLSQEGGRGPLHF. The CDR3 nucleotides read TGTGCCAGCAGCTTAAGTCAGGAAGGGGGTCGAGGACCCCTCCACTTT.

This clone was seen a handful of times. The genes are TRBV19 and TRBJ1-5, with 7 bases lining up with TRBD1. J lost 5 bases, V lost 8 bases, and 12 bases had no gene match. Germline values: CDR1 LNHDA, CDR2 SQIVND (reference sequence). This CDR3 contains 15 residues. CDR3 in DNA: TGTGCCAGTGCCGAGAGGGACAGTCTTTATCAGCCCCAGCATTTT. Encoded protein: CASAERDSLYQPQHF.

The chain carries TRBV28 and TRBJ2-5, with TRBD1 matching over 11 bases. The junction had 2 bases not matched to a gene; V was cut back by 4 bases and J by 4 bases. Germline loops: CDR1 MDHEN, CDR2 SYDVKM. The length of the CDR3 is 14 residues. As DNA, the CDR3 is TGTGCCAGCAGTTCAGGACAGGGGGCAGAGACCCAGTACTTC. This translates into CASSSGQGAETQYF.

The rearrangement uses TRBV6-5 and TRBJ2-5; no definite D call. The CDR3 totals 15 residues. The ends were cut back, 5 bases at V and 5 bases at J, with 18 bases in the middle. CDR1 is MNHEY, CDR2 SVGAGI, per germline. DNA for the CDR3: TGTGCCAGCAGTCCAACGACTGCCTTGGGTGAGACCCAGTACTTC. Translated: CASSPTTALGETQYF.

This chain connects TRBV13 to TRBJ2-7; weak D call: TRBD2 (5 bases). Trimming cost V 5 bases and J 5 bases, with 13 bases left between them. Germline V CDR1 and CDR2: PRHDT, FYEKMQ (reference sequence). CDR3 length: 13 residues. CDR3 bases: TGTGCCAGCAGCCGAAGAATGGAGGACGAGCAGTACTTC. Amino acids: CASSRRMEDEQYF. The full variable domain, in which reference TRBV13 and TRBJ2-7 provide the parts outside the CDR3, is AAGVIQSPRHLIKEKRETATLKCYPIPRHDTVYWYQQGPGQDPQFLISFYEKMQSDKGSIPDRFSAQQFSDYHSELNMSSLELGDSALYFCASSRRMEDEQYFGPGTRLTVT.

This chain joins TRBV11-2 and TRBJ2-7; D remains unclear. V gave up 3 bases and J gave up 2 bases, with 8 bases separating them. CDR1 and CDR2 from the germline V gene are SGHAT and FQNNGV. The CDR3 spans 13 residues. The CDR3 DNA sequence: TGTGCCAGCAGCTTCGAGAGCCCCTACGAGCAGTACTTC. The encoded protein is CASSFESPYEQYF. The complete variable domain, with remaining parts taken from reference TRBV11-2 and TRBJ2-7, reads EAGVAQSPRYKIIEKRQSVAFWCNPISGHATLYWYQQILGQGPKLLIQFQNNGVVDDSQLPKDRFSAERLKGVDSTLKIQPAKLEDSAVYLCASSFESPYEQYFGPGTRLTVT.

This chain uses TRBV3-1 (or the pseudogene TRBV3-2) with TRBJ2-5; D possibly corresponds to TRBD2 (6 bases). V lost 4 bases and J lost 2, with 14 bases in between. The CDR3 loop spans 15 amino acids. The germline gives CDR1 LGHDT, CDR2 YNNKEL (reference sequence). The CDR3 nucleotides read TGTGCCAGCAGCCCCGCCGGGGGTCCACAAGAGACCCAGTACTTC. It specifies CASSPAGGPQETQYF.

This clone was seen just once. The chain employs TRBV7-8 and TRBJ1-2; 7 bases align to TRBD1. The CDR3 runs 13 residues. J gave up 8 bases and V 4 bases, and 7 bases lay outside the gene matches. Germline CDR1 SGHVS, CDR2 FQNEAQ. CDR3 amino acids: CASSSDREGGYTF. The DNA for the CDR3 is TGTGCCAGCAGCTCCGACAGGGAAGGAGGCTACACCTTC.

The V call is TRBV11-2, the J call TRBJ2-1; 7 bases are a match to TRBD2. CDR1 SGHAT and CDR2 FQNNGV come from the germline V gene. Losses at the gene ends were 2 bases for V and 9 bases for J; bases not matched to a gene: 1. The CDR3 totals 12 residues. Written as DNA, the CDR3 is TGTGCCAGCAGCTTAACTAGCGCTGAGCAGTTCTTC. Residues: CASSLTSAEQFF.

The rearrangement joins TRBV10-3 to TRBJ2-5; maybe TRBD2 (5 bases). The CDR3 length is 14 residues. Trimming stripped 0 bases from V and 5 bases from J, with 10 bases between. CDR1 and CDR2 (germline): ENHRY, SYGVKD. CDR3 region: CAISESFRGETQYF. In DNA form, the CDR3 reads TGTGCCATCAGTGAGTCGTTCCGAGGGGAGACCCAGTACTTC.

Here the CDR3 reads CASSTRGGPGELFF. CDR3 DNA: TGTGCCAGTAGTACGCGGGGGGGACCCGGGGAGCTGTTTTTT. The gene calls are TRBV19 and TRBJ2-2; 9 nucleotides match TRBD2. The CDR3 has 14 amino acids. The V segment lost 4 bases and the J segment 6 bases; nucleotides outside the gene matches: 3. Germline V CDR1 and CDR2: LNHDA, SQIVND (reference sequence).

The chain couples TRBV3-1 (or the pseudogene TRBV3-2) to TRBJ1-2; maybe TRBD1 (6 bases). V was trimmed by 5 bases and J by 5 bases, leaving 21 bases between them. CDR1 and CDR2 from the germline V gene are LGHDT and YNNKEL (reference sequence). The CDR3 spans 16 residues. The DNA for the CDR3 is TGTGCCAGCAGCGGAGATATTCCAGGGAGGGGGTATGGCTACACCTTC. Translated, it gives CASSGDIPGRGYGYTF.

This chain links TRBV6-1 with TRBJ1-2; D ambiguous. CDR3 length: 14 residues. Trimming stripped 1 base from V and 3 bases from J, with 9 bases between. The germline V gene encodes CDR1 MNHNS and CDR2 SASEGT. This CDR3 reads CASSEVNSYYGYTF. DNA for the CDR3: TGTGCCAGCAGTGAAGTTAACAGTTACTATGGCTACACCTTC.

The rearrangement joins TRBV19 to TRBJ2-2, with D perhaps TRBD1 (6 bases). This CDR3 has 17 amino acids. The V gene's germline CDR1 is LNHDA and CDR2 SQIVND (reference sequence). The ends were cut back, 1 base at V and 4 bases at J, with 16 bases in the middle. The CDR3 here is CASSIGILGARTGELFF. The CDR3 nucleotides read TGTGCCAGTAGTATAGGAATTCTGGGGGCCCGCACCGGGGAGCTGTTTTTT. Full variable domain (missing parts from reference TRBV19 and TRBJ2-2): DGGITQSPKYLFRKEGQNVTLSCEQNLNHDAMYWYRQDPGQGLRLIYYSQIVNDFQKGDIAEGYSVSREKKESFPLTVTSAQKNPTAFYLCASSIGILGARTGELFFGEGSRLTVL.

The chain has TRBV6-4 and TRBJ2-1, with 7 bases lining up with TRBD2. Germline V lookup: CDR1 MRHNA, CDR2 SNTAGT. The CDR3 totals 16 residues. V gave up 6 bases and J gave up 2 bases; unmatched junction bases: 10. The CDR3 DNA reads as TGTGCCAGCAGCGGGCTAGGGCTAGCGGCCTACAATGAGCAGTTCTTC. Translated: CASSGLGLAAYNEQFF.